This T cell receptor (beta chain) was identified during a study of shared clonotypes between healthy human individuals. To note about this clone: The antigen remains undetermined.

The CDR3 extends over 13 amino acids. Germline V gene data show CDR1 as GTSNPN and CDR2 as SVGIG (reference sequence). V shed 2 bases and J shed 12 bases, with 16 bases lying between them. Each replicate PCR on the sorted subsets used about 220 ng DNA (roughly 30,000 T cell genomes). Assay: immunoSEQ multiplex PCR; the TCRdb copy retains only in-frame clones and omits some. In the table there are nearly 1,000,000 clones, more than 75% of which are singletons. Study conclusions and caveats: It was the non-shared clonotypes that had lower generation probabilities than clonotypes shared by all four donors.

Sequenced input: memory CD4+ T cells sorted from blood. The subset was: CD45RA-negative fraction. The clonotype was recovered from a man between 18 and 35 years old in good health. This sequence joins TRBV30 and TRBJ1-4; D gene ambiguous. CDR3 nucleotide sequence: TGTGCCTGGAGTAACCAAGCTCCCCTTGAACTGTTTTTT. It specifies CAWSNQAPLELFF.